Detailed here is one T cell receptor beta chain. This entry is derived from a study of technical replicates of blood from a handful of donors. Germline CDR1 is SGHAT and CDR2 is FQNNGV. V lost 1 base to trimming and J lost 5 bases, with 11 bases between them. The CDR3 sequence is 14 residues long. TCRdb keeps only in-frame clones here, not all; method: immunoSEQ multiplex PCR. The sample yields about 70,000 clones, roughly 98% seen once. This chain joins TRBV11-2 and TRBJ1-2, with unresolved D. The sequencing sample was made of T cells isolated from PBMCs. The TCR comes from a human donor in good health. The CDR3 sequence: CASSLVSRVYGYTF. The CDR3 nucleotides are TGTGCCAGCAGCTTAGTCAGTCGGGTTTATGGCTACACCTTC. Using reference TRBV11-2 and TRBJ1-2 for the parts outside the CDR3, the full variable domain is EAGVAQSPRYKIIEKRQSVAFWCNPISGHATLYWYQQILGQGPKLLIQFQNNGVVDDSQLPKDRFSAERLKGVDSTLKIQPAKLEDSAVYLCASSLVSRVYGYTFGSGTRLTVV.